This entry lists 7 T cell receptor beta chains sequenced from one sample in a study of blood T cell repertoires in COVID-19. Repertoires were generated with immunoSEQ multiplex PCR, while TCRdb's copy carries only in-frame clones and drops some. The table includes about 160,000 clones, just under 95% detected once. The sequencing sample was made of peripheral blood. The source of these receptors is a woman between 50 and 59 years old with acute or convalescent COVID-19.

The chain couples TRBV28 to TRBJ2-1, with 12 bases aligning to TRBD2. In germline, CDR1 is MDHEN, CDR2 SYDVKM. This CDR3 is 16 amino acids long. V trimming: 2 bases; J trimming: 11 bases; junction bases outside the gene matches: 10. The DNA for the CDR3 is TGTGCCAGCAGTTTACCCTCGCTAGCGGGAGGGAATAAGCAGTTCTTC. It is translated as CASSLPSLAGGNKQFF.

The chain joins TRBV18 to TRBJ1-1; D uncertain. The V end lost 0 bases, the J end lost 5 bases, and 13 bases lay between the germline ends. This CDR3 is 15 amino acids long. The V gene's germline CDR1 is KGHSH and CDR2 LQKENI. Here the CDR3 reads CASSPPSTGKTEAFF. The CDR3 nucleotides are TGTGCCAGCTCACCACCTTCTACCGGGAAAACTGAAGCTTTCTTT.

V and J are TRBV28 and TRBJ2-7, with a tentative D call TRBD1 (5 bases). Germline CDR1 reads MDHEN; CDR2 reads SYDVKM. V was cut by 6 bases and J by 1 base, with 10 bases left in between. The length of the CDR3 is 13 residues. CDR3 DNA sequence: TGTGCCAGCAGCTACACAGGTTCCTACGAGCAGTACTTC. It encodes CASSYTGSYEQYF.

This rearrangement joins TRBV6-2 or TRBV6-3 to TRBJ1-2; D gene uncertain. The CDR3 sequence is 13 residues long. Germline CDR1 and CDR2: MNHEY and SVGEGT. V gave up 3 bases and J gave up 4 bases, with 9 bases separating them. CDR3 loop: CASSYGQIYGYTF. The CDR3 bases are TGTGCCAGCAGTTATGGGCAGATCTATGGCTACACCTTC.

The CDR3 DNA follows: TGCGCCAGCAGCCAAGATGCAACTAGCGGGGGGATAGGTGACGAGCAGTACTTC. This gives the protein CASSQDATSGGIGDEQYF. The rearrangement joins TRBV4-3 to TRBJ2-7; 12 positions agree with TRBD2. CDR1 and CDR2 (germline): LGHNA, YSLEER. V dropped 0 bases and J dropped 5; count of bases not matched to a gene: 11. The CDR3 loop spans 18 amino acids.

The V gene is TRBV5-8, the J gene TRBJ1-1, with D unclear. The CDR3 has 14 residues. With 4 bases removed from V and 5 bases from J, the gap between germline ends came to 15 bases. The germline gives CDR1 SGHTS, CDR2 YDEGEE. CDR3 residues: CASSRPNPETEAFF. CDR3 nucleotide sequence: TGTGCCAGCAGCCGCCCGAACCCAGAAACTGAAGCTTTCTTT.

The chain recombines TRBV6-5 with TRBJ2-5; the D gene is possibly TRBD1 (6 bases). Between the trimmed V and J ends, which lost 7 bases and 5 bases, there was a span of 20 bases. The CDR3 has 15 residues. Germline V gives CDR1 MNHEY, CDR2 SVGAGI. The CDR3: CASKAGTRGAETQYF. In DNA form, the CDR3 reads TGTGCCAGCAAGGCCGGGACAAGGGGAGCGGAGACCCAGTACTTC.